The 28 T cell receptor beta chains presented below share a single source sample, sequenced in a study of blood T cell repertoires in COVID-19. Here immunoSEQ multiplex PCR was the method, and the copy in TCRdb shows in-frame clones only, minus some. The table shows 95,000 to 110,000 clones, with 80% to 90% occurring only once. Sequencing was performed on peripheral blood. These receptors were obtained from a woman in her sixties or seventies with acute or convalescent COVID-19.

This clone was found a few times. The chain carries TRBV7-9 and TRBJ1-2, with 7 positions matching TRBD1. The germline CDR1 and CDR2 sequences are SEHNR and FQNEAQ (reference sequence). Trimming cost V 0 bases and J 2 bases; bases outside gene matches: 9. This CDR3 is built from 17 residues. CDR3 sequence (DNA): TGTGCCAGCAGCTTAGCCCCTGAGACAGGGCAGAACTATGGCTACACCTTC. This translates into CASSLAPETGQNYGYTF.

The chain employs TRBV11-3 and TRBJ2-5, with 10 bases matching TRBD2. The CDR3 sequence is 16 residues long. V lost 1 base to trimming and J lost 1 base; unmatched junction nucleotides: 3. Germline CDR1 reads SGHNT; CDR2 reads YENEEA. Written as DNA, the CDR3 is TGTGCCAGCAGCTTAGTACGACTAGCGGGCCAAGAGACCCAGTACTTC. As protein: CASSLVRLAGQETQYF.

J is TRBJ2-5 and V is TRBV20-1; 13 positions agree with TRBD2. CDR3 length equals 15 residues. V was clipped by 3 bases and J by 4 bases; unmatched bases: 5. Germline V CDR1 and CDR2: DFQATT, SNEGSKA (reference sequence). The CDR3 DNA sequence: TGCAGTGCTAGTCTGACTAGCGGGAGGTTAGAGACCCAGTACTTC. Translated: CSASLTSGRLETQYF.

The rearrangement joins TRBV2 to TRBJ2-1; 8 nucleotides align to TRBD1. The CDR3 runs to 15 residues. Germline lookup yields CDR1 SNHLY and CDR2 FYNNEI. V lost 7 bases, J lost 0 bases, and 5 bases stayed unmatched. Here the CDR3 DNA reads TGTGCCAGCAACTTCCAGGGGGCCTCCTACAATGAGCAGTTCTTC. Protein product: CASNFQGASYNEQFF. The whole variable domain, remainder taken from reference TRBV2 and TRBJ2-1, is EPEVTQTPSHQVTQMGQEVILRCVPISNHLYFYWYRQILGQKVEFLVSFYNNEISEKSEIFDDQFSVERPDGSNFTLKIRSTKLEDSAMYFCASNFQGASYNEQFFGPGTRLTVL.

The chain links TRBV6-5 to TRBJ1-4, with D unclear. Looked up from germline, CDR1 is MNHEY and CDR2 is SVGAGI. This CDR3 is built from 15 residues. V was shortened by 6 bases and J by 6 bases, with 17 bases between the two germline ends. The DNA for the CDR3 is TGTGCCAGCAGGGATGGGGTTGGGAGGTATGAAAAACTGTTTTTT. This translates into CASRDGVGRYEKLFF.

CDR3 loop: CASSSTGHGYTF. In nucleotides, the CDR3 is TGTGCCAGCTCGTCGACAGGTCATGGCTACACCTTC. This sequence joins TRBV18 and TRBJ1-2; tentative D call: TRBD1 (6 bases). This CDR3 region has 12 residues. V was clipped by 6 bases and J by 6 bases, with 11 bases between them. Germline CDR1 reads KGHSH; CDR2 reads LQKENI.

The J gene is TRBJ2-1, the V gene TRBV5-1; 9 nucleotides line up with TRBD1. Germline lookup yields CDR1 SGHRS and CDR2 YFSETQ. The CDR3 length is 16 residues. V shed 3 bases, J shed 7 bases, and the junction held 11 bases outside the gene matches. The CDR3 DNA is TGCGCCAGCAGCTGGACAGGGGAGCCCCCGGGGAATGAGCAGTTCTTC. This sequence encodes CASSWTGEPPGNEQFF. Full variable domain (rest looked up from reference TRBV5-1 and TRBJ2-1): KAGVTQTPRYLIKTRGQQVTLSCSPISGHRSVSWYQQTPGQGLQFLFEYFSETQRNKGNFPGRFSGRQFSNSRSEMNVSTLELGDSALYLCASSWTGEPPGNEQFFGPGTRLTVL.

The chain links TRBV2 to TRBJ1-6; weak D call: TRBD1 (5 bases). V lost 3 bases, J lost 6 bases, and 12 bases lay in between. Looked up from germline, CDR1 is SNHLY and CDR2 is FYNNEI. The CDR3 runs to 15 residues. The CDR3 reads CASSDGGSTNSPLHF. DNA of the CDR3: TGTGCCAGCAGTGATGGGGGGAGCACTAATTCACCCCTCCACTTT.

The chain carries TRBV6-5 and TRBJ2-3; 8 bases map to TRBD2. CDR3 length: 13 amino acids. Germline CDR1 reads MNHEY; CDR2 reads SVGAGI. The junction had 4 bases not matched to a gene; V was cut back by 6 bases and J by 5 bases. CDR3 loop: CASSGRARDTQYF. In DNA, the CDR3 is TGTGCCAGCAGCGGGAGGGCCCGAGATACGCAGTATTTT.

V is TRBV2 and J is TRBJ2-7; D possibly corresponds to TRBD2 (6 bases). CDR3 length equals 14 residues. The V gene lost 1 base and the J gene lost 2 bases, with 9 bases spanning the gap. Germline V gene lookup returns CDR1 SNHLY and CDR2 FYNNEI. In DNA form, the CDR3 reads TGTGCCAGCAGTGAAGGCCGCGGGGCCTACGAGCAGTACTTC. This sequence encodes CASSEGRGAYEQYF. The whole variable domain, remainder taken from reference TRBV2 and TRBJ2-7, is EPEVTQTPSHQVTQMGQEVILRCVPISNHLYFYWYRQILGQKVEFLVSFYNNEISEKSEIFDDQFSVERPDGSNFTLKIRSTKLEDSAMYFCASSEGRGAYEQYFGPGTRLTVT.

The rearrangement links TRBV30 to TRBJ1-6; 8 bases map to TRBD1. V was clipped by 4 bases and J by 10 bases; unmatched bases: 6. Looked up from germline, CDR1 is GTSNPN and CDR2 is SVGIG (reference sequence). This CDR3 has 13 amino acids. CDR3 sequence: CAWKADRESPLHF. CDR3 sequence (DNA): TGTGCCTGGAAAGCGGACAGGGAATCACCCCTCCACTTT.

This clone was detected once. The rearrangement joins TRBV6-6 to TRBJ1-5; D gene unclear. This CDR3 is 12 amino acids long. The ends were cut back, 9 bases at V and 6 bases at J, with 12 bases in the middle. Per germline, CDR1 MNHNY and CDR2 SVGAGI (reference sequence). CDR3 in DNA: TGTGCCAGTGCGGCTGGGTCTCAGCCCCAGCATTTT. This encodes CASAAGSQPQHF.

The J gene is TRBJ2-5, the V gene TRBV4-2; 8 nucleotides line up with TRBD2. In germline, CDR1 is LGHNA, CDR2 YNFKEQ. V lost 1 base, J lost 2 bases, and 6 bases stayed unmatched. The CDR3 consists of 16 residues. The chain's CDR3 is CASSQGLAGLQETQYF. The CDR3 coding sequence is TGTGCCAGCAGCCAAGGGTTAGCGGGGCTACAAGAGACCCAGTACTTC.

This chain uses TRBV11-2 with TRBJ2-3; the match to TRBD2 covers 7 bases. CDR3 length: 16 amino acids. After removal of 1 base from V and 2 bases from J, the junction contained 6 bases not matched to a gene. From germline, CDR1 is SGHAT and CDR2 FQNNGV. The CDR3 DNA reads TGTGCCAGCAGCTTAGGTGCTAGCGGATACACAGATACGCAGTATTTT. It yields the protein CASSLGASGYTDTQYF.

This sequence joins TRBV10-2 and TRBJ1-4; D not resolved. The CDR3 consists of 13 residues. CDR1 and CDR2 (germline): WSHSY, SAAADI. Trimming removed 5 bases from V and 8 bases from J, with 12 bases in between. DNA of the CDR3: TGCGCCAGCAGTCAAGTCCATGCGGAAAAACTGTTTTTT. This translates into CASSQVHAEKLFF.

The V call is TRBV19, the J call TRBJ2-1, with 8 bases lining up with TRBD1. With 7 bases clipped from V and 6 bases from J, the junction kept 11 bases outside the gene matches. The CDR3 runs 15 residues. CDR1 LNHDA and CDR2 SQIVND come from the germline V gene (reference sequence). CDR3 region: CASTPGGSPSNEQFF. The CDR3 DNA sequence: TGTGCCAGTACCCCAGGGGGCAGCCCATCCAATGAGCAGTTCTTC.

This clone was counted between two and nine times. The chain recombines TRBV11-3 with TRBJ1-1, with D tentatively TRBD1 (6 bases). The V gene's germline CDR1 is SGHNT and CDR2 YENEEA. The ends were cut back, 1 base at V and 3 bases at J, with 12 bases in the middle. The CDR3 loop spans 15 amino acids. This CDR3 is CASSLGGRGYTEAFF. In nucleotides, the CDR3 is TGTGCCAGCAGCTTAGGCGGCAGGGGATACACTGAAGCTTTCTTT.

The chain joins TRBV5-6 to TRBJ2-5; possible D gene TRBD1, 6 bases. The V and J ends lost 0 bases and 4 bases respectively, with 13 bases between them. There are 15 residues in the CDR3. Germline CDR1 reads SGHDT; CDR2 reads YYEEEE. The CDR3 DNA is TGTGCCAGCAGCTTGGGGGGGCGTGGTCCAGAGACCCAGTACTTC. Translating it yields CASSLGGRGPETQYF.

The sample holds many counts of this clone. This rearrangement joins TRBV5-4 to TRBJ2-1, with no clear D. CDR1 and CDR2 from the germline V gene are SGHNT and YYREEE (reference sequence). CDR3 length equals 11 residues. The ends were cut back, 1 base at V and 10 bases at J, with 6 bases in the middle. The DNA for the CDR3 is TGTGCCAGCAGCTTGTTCCAGGAGCAGTTCTTC. Its protein is CASSLFQEQFF. The full variable domain, rest sourced from reference TRBV5-4 and TRBJ2-1, is ETGVTQSPTHLIKTRGQQVTLRCSSQSGHNTVSWYQQALGQGPQFIFQYYREEENGRGNFPPRFSGLQFPNYSSELNVNALELDDSALYLCASSLFQEQFFGPGTRLTVL.

V and J are TRBV5-4 and TRBJ2-3; D remains ambiguous. Germline V CDR1 and CDR2: SGHNT, YYREEE (reference sequence). V lost 3 bases, J lost 1 base, and 6 bases lay in between. The CDR3 runs 13 residues. The CDR3 sequence is CASSSQGTDTQYF. Written as DNA, the CDR3 is TGTGCCAGCAGCTCCCAGGGCACAGATACGCAGTATTTT.

The genes are TRBV5-4 and TRBJ2-1; D is perhaps TRBD2 (6 bases). The CDR3 runs to 15 residues. Trimming pared 8 bases from V and 9 bases from J, leaving 24 bases between. Per germline, CDR1 SGHNT and CDR2 YYREEE (reference sequence). The CDR3 region has the DNA TGTGCCAGTCCTCAGTTGAAAAGCGGCGGGACTGAGCAGTTCTTC. Translated: CASPQLKSGGTEQFF.

The V call is TRBV12-3 or TRBV12-4, the J call TRBJ1-2, with TRBD1 as a possible D gene (6 bases). This CDR3 is 13 amino acids long. Trimming stripped 6 bases from V and 2 bases from J, with 10 bases between. The CDR3 reads CASRADRNYGYTF. The CDR3 region has the DNA TGTGCCAGCAGGGCCGACAGGAACTATGGCTACACCTTC.

The chain is built from TRBV11-3 and TRBJ1-3; no reliable D call. V was shortened by 5 bases and J by 7 bases, with 18 bases between the two germline ends. The CDR3 has 15 amino acids. Germline V lookup: CDR1 SGHNT, CDR2 YENEEA. In DNA form, the CDR3 reads TGTGCCAGCAGCATATCACAGTCATCGGGGAACACCATATATTTT. Its translation: CASSISQSSGNTIYF.

The rearrangement uses TRBV19 and TRBJ1-1; possible D gene TRBD1, 6 bases. Germline V gene lookup returns CDR1 LNHDA and CDR2 SQIVND (reference sequence). The CDR3 runs 15 residues. V was cut by 8 bases and J by 0 bases, with 16 bases left in between. The CDR3 nucleotides are TGTGCCAGTGGGCCCTCGGGACATCTGAACACTGAAGCTTTCTTT. Translating gives CASGPSGHLNTEAFF.

This clone came up once. The chain links TRBV7-2 to TRBJ2-7, with 8 bases matching TRBD2. The CDR3 covers 15 residues. CDR1 is SGHTA and CDR2 is FQGNSA in the germline V gene. V was pared by 1 base and J by 2 bases, with 4 bases of the junction left unmatched. CDR3 bases: TGTGCCAGCAGCTTAGGCGGGAGGATTCCCTACGAGCAGTACTTC. This codes for CASSLGGRIPYEQYF.

V gene TRBV28 combines with J gene TRBJ2-7, with D possibly TRBD2 on 5 matching bases. CDR1 MDHEN and CDR2 SYDVKM come from the germline V gene. V lost 7 bases, J lost 8 bases, and 21 bases lay in between. There are 14 residues in the CDR3. CDR3 sequence (DNA): TGTGCCAGCACCGCGGGCCCCGCAACCGGCAAGCAGTACTTC. Protein: CASTAGPATGKQYF.

In this sample, this clone turned up a few times. The chain is built from TRBV27 and TRBJ1-5, with D unresolved. In germline, CDR1 is MNHEY, CDR2 SMNVEV (reference sequence). CDR3 length: 16 residues. Deletions cut 8 bases from V and 0 bases from J, with 17 bases between. This CDR3 reads CASLTREPYSNQPQHF. DNA of the CDR3: TGTGCCAGCCTTACCCGGGAGCCGTATAGCAATCAGCCCCAGCATTTT.

The rearrangement links TRBV9 to TRBJ1-6, with 10 bases aligning to TRBD1. With V trimmed by 4 bases and J by 7 bases, 8 bases remained unmatched. The CDR3 covers 16 residues. Germline V gives CDR1 SGDLS, CDR2 YYNGEE. The CDR3, as DNA: TGTGCCAGCAGCCCCGCAGCGGGACAGGGGAATTCACCCCTCCACTTT. It is translated as CASSPAAGQGNSPLHF.